This T cell receptor beta chain stems from a study of cytotoxic CD8 clonotypes in ibrutinib-treated CLL. At the level of the study: Some 25 partial and 2 complete responses; at median roughly 70 months, roughly 15 remitted, about 12 progressed. Productive templates averaged about 230,000 per sample, and productive rearrangements 94,082.

This CDR3 region has 19 residues. Trimming stripped 5 bases from V and 0 bases from J, with 24 bases between. Germline CDR1 PRHDT, CDR2 FYEKMQ (reference sequence). As to this clone: Its antigen remains unknown.

Produced via immunoSEQ multiplex PCR; TCRdb's table is partial and in-frame only. The sample contains more than 300,000 clones, 80% of which appear only once. Study-wide findings and caveats: Public clonotypes, an uncommon group, contracted or remained stable on treatment. Having risen at ibrutinib response, clonality had fallen back toward baseline by progression.

The clonotype was recovered from a human donor with chronic lymphocytic leukemia. V is TRBV13 and J is TRBJ2-3; D ambiguous. The source material was PBMCs, sampled before ibrutinib treatment. CDR3 region: CASSTTTHKQSSSTDTQYF. In DNA form, the CDR3 reads TGTGCCAGCAGCACCACCACCCACAAGCAATCCTCTAGCACAGATACGCAGTATTTT.